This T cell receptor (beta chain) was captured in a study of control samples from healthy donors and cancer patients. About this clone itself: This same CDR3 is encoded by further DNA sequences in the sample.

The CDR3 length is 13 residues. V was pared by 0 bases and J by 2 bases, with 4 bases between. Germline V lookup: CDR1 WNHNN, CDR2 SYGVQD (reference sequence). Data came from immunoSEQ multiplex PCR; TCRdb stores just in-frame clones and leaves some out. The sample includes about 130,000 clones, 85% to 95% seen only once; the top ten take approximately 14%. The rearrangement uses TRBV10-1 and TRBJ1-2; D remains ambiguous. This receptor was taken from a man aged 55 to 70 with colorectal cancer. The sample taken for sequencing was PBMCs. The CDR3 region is CASSESLNYGYTF. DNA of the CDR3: TGCGCCAGCAGTGAGTCTCTCAACTATGGCTACACCTTC.